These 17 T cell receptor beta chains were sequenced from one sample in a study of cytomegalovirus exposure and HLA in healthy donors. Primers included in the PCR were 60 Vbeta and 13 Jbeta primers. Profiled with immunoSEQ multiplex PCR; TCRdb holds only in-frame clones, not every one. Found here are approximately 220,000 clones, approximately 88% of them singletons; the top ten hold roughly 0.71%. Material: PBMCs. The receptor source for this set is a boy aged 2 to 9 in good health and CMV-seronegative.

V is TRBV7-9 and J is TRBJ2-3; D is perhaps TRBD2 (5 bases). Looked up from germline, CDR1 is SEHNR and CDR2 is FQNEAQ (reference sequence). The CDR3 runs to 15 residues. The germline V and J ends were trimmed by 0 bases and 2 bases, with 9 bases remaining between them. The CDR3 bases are TGTGCCAGCAGCTTAGCCGCAGACTACACAGATACGCAGTATTTT. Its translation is CASSLAADYTDTQYF.

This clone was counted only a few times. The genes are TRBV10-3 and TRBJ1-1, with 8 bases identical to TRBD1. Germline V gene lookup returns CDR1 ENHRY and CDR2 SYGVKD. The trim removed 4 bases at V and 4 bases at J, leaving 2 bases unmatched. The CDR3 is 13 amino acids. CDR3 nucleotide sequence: TGTGCCATCAGTGGGACAGGGAGCACTGAAGCTTTCTTT. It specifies CAISGTGSTEAFF.

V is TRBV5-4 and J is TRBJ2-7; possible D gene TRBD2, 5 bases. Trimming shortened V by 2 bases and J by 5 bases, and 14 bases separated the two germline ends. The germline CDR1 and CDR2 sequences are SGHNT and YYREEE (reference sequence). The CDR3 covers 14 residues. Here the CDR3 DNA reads TGTGCCAGCAGCTTTAACCTAGCTAACGACGAGCAGTACTTC. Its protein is CASSFNLANDEQYF. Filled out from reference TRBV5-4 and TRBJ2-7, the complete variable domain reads ETGVTQSPTHLIKTRGQQVTLRCSSQSGHNTVSWYQQALGQGPQFIFQYYREEENGRGNFPPRFSGLQFPNYSSELNVNALELDDSALYLCASSFNLANDEQYFGPGTRLTVT.

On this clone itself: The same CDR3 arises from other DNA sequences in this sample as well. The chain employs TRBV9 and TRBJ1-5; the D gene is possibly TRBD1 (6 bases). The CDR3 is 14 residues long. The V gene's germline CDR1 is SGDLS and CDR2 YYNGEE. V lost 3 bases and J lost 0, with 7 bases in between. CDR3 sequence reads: CASSGTASNQPQHF. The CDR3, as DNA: TGTGCCAGCAGCGGGACAGCTAGCAATCAGCCCCAGCATTTT.

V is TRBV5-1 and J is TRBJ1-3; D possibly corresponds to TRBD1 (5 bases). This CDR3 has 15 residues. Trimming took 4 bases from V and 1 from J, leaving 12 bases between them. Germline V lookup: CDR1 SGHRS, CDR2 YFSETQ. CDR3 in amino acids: CASSPDSTSGNTIYF. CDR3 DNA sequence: TGCGCCAGCAGCCCCGACAGCACTTCTGGAAACACCATATATTTT.

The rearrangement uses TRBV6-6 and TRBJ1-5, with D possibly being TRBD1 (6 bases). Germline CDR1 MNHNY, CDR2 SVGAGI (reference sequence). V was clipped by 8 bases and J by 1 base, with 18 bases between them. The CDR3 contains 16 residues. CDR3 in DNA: TGTGCCAGCTGCAAGGGGGTGAGCTCCAGCAATCAGCCCCAGCATTTT. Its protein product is CASCKGVSSSNQPQHF.

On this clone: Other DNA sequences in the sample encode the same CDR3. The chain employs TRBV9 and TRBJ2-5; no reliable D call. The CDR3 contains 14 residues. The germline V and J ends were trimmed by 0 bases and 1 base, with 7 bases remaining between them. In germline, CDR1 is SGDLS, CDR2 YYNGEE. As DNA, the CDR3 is TGTGCCAGCAGCGTAGGAGATAGCCAAGAGACCCAGTACTTC. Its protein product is CASSVGDSQETQYF.

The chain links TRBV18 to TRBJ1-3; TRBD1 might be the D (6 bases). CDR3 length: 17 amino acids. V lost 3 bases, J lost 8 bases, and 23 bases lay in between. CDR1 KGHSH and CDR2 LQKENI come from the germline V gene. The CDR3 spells CASSPRARQGSSDTIYF. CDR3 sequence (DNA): TGTGCCAGCTCACCTAGGGCCCGGCAGGGGAGTTCGGACACCATATATTTT. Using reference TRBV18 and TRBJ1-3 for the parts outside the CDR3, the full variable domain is NAGVMQNPRHLVRRRGQEARLRCSPMKGHSHVYWYRQLPEEGLKFMVYLQKENIIDESGMPKERFSAEFPKEGPSILRIQQVVRGDSAAYFCASSPRARQGSSDTIYFGEGSWLTVV.

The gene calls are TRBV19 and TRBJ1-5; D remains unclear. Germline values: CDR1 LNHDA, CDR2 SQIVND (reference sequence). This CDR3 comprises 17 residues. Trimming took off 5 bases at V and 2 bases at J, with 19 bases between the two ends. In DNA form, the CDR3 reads TGTGCCAGTAGTGTGGACCACGGGGTCTCGGGCAATCAGCCCCAGCATTTT. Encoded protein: CASSVDHGVSGNQPQHF.

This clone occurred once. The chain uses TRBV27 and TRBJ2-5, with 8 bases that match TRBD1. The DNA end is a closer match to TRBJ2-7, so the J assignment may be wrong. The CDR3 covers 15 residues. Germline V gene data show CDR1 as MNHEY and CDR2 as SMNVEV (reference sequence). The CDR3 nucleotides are TGTGCCAGCAGTTTAACCGGGACAGGCACCTACGAGCAGTACTTC. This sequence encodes CASSLTGTGTYEQYF.

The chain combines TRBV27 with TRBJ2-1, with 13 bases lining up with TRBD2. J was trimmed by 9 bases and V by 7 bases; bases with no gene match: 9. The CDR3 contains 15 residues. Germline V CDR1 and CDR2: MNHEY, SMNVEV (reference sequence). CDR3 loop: CASTIGTSGVGEQFF. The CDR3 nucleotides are TGTGCCAGCACCATAGGGACTAGCGGGGTGGGTGAGCAGTTCTTC.

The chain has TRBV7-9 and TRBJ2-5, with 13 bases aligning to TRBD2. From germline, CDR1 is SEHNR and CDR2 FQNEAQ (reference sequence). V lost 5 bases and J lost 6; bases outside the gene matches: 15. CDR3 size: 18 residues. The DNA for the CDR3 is TGTGCCAGCAGCCCGATCACTAGCGGGAGGGTACTAGGGAAGACCCAGTACTTC. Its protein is CASSPITSGRVLGKTQYF.

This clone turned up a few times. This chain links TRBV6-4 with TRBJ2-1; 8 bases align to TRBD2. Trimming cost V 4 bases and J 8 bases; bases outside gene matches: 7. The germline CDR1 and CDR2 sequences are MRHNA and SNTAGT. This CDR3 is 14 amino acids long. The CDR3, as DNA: TGTGCCAGCAGTGGGGGACTAGAAGGCGATGAGCAGTTCTTC. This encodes CASSGGLEGDEQFF.

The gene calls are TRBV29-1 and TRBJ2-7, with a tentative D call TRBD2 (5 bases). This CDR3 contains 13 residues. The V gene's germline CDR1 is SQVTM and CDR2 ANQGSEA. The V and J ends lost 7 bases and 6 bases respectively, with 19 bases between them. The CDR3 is CSAVPDSYREQYF. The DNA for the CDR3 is TGCAGCGCTGTACCGGACTCCTATCGCGAGCAGTACTTC.

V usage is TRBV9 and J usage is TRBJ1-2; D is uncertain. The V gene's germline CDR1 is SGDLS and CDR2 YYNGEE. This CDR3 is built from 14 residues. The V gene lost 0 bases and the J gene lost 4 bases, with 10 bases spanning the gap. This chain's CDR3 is CASSVVTPPYGYTF. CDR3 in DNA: TGTGCCAGCAGCGTAGTGACACCTCCCTATGGCTACACCTTC.

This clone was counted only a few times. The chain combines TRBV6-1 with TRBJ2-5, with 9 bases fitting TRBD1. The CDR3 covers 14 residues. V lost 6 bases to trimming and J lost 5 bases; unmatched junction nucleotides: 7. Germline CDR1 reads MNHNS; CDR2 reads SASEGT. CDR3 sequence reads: CASSGGTGWETQYF. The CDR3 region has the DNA TGTGCCAGCAGCGGAGGGACAGGGTGGGAGACCCAGTACTTC.

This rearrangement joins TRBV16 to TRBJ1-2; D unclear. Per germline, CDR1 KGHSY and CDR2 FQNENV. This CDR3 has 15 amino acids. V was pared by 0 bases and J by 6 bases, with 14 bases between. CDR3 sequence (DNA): TGTGCCAGCAGCCAATCCGCCGGCTACTACGATGGCTACACCTTC. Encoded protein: CASSQSAGYYDGYTF.